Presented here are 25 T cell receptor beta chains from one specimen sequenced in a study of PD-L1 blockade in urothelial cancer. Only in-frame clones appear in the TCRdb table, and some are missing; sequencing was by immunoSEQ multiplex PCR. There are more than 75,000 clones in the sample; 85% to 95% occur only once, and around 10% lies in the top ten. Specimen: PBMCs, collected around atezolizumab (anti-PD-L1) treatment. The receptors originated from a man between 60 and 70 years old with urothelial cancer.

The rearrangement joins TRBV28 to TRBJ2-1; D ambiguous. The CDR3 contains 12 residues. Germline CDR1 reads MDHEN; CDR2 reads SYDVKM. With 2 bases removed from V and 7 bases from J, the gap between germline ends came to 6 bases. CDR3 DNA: TGTGCCAGCAGTTTACTCTATAATGAGCAGTTCTTC. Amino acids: CASSLLYNEQFF.

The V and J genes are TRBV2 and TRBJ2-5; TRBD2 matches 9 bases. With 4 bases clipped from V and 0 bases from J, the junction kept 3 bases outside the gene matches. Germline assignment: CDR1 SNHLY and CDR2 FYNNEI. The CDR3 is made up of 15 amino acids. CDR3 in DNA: TGTGCCAGCAGTGTTGCGGGGGGGAACCAAGAGACCCAGTACTTC. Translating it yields CASSVAGGNQETQYF.

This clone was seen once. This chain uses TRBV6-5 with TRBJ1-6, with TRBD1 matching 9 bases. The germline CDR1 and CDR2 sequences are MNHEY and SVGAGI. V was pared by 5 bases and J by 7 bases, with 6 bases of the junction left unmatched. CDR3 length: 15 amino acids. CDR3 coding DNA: TGTGCCAGCAGTACGCCGGGACAGGGAAATTCACCCCTCCACTTT. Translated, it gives CASSTPGQGNSPLHF.

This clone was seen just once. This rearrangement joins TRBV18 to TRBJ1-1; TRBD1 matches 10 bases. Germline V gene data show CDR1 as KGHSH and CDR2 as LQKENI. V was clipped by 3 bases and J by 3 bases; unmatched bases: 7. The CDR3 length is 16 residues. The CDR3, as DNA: TGTGCCAGCTCACCGGGGACAGGGGCGTTCGACACTGAAGCTTTCTTT. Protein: CASSPGTGAFDTEAFF. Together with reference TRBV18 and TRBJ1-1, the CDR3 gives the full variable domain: NAGVMQNPRHLVRRRGQEARLRCSPMKGHSHVYWYRQLPEEGLKFMVYLQKENIIDESGMPKERFSAEFPKEGPSILRIQQVVRGDSAAYFCASSPGTGAFDTEAFFGQGTRLTVV.

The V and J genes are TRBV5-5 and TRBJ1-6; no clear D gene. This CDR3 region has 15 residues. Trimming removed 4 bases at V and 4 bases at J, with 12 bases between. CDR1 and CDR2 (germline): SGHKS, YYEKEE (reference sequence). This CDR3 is CASSERTGYNSPLHF. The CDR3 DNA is TGTGCCAGCAGCGAAAGGACGGGATATAATTCACCCCTCCACTTT.

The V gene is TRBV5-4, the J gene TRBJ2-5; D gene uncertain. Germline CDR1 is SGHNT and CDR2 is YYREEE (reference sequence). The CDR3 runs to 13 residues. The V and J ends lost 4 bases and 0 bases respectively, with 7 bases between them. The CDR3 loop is CASSPVDQETQYF. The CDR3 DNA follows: TGTGCCAGCAGCCCGGTGGACCAAGAGACCCAGTACTTC.

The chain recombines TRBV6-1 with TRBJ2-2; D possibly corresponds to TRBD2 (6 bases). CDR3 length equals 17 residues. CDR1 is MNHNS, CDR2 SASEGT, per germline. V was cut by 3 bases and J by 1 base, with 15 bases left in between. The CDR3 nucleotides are TGTGCCAGCAGTGAGTCACGTATAGCGGAGAACACCGGGGAGCTGTTTTTT. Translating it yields CASSESRIAENTGELFF.

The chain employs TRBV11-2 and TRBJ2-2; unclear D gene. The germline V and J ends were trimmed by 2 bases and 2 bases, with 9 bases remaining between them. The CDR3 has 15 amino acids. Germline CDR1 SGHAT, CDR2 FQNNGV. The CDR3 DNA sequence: TGTGCCAGCAGCTTACTGGCCAGTAACACCGGGGAGCTGTTTTTT. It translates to CASSLLASNTGELFF.

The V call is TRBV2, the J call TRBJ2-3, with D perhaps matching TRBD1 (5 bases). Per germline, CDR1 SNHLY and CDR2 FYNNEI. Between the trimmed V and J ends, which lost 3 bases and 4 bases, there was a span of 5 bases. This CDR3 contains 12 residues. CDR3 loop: CASSDRADTQYF. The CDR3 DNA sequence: TGTGCCAGCAGTGACAGGGCAGATACGCAGTATTTT.

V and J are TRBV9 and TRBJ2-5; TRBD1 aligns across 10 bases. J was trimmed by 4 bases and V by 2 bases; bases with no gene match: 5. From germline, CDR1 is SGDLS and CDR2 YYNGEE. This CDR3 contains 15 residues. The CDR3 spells CASSVKTGGRETQYF. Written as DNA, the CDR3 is TGTGCCAGCAGCGTTAAGACAGGGGGCAGAGAGACCCAGTACTTC.

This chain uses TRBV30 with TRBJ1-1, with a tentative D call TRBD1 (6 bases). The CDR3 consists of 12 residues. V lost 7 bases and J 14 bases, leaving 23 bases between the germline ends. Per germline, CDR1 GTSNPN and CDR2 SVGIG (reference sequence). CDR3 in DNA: TGTGCCTCCACCGAAGGACAGCACGTGGGGTTCTTT. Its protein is CASTEGQHVGFF.

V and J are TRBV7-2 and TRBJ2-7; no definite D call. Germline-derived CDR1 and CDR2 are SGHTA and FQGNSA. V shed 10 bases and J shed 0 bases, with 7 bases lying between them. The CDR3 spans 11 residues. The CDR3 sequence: CAIQTSYEQYF. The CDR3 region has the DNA TGTGCCATACAAACCTCCTACGAGCAGTACTTC.

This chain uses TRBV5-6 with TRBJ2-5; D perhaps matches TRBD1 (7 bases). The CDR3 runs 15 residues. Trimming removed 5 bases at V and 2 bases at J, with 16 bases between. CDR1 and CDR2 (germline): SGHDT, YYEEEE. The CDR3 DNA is TGTGCCAGCAGTATACAGGGGAGGACACAAGAGACCCAGTACTTC. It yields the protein CASSIQGRTQETQYF.

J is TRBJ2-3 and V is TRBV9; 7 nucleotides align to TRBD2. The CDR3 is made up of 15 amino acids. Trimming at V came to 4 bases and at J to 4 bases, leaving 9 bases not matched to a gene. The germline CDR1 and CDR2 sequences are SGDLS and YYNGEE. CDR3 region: CASSPLMAGADTQYF. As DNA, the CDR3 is TGTGCCAGCAGCCCACTCATGGCGGGGGCAGATACGCAGTATTTT.

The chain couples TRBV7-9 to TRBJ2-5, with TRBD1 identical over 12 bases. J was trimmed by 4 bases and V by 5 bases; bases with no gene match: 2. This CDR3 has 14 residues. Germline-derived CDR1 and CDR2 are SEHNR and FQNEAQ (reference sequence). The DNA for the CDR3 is TGTGCCAGCAGCCGGGACAGGGGGCGAGAGACCCAGTACTTC. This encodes CASSRDRGRETQYF.

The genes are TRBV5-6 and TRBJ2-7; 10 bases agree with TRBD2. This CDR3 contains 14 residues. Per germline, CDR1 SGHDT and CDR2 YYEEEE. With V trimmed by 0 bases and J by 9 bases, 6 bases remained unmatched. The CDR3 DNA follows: TGTGCCAGCAGCTTGGGATATCTAGCGGGAGTGCAGTACTTC. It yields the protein CASSLGYLAGVQYF. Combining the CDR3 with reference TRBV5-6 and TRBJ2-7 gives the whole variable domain DAGVTQSPTHLIKTRGQQVTLRCSPKSGHDTVSWYQQALGQGPQFIFQYYEEEERQRGNFPDRFSGHQFPNYSSELNVNALLLGDSALYLCASSLGYLAGVQYFGPGTRLTVT.

The chain's CDR3 is CASKTTGTGRTEAFF. The CDR3 region has the DNA TGTGCCAGCAAGACGACTGGGACAGGGCGCACTGAAGCTTTCTTT. This chain links TRBV28 with TRBJ1-1, with 9 bases that match TRBD1. V trimming: 7 bases; J trimming: 4 bases; junction bases outside the gene matches: 10. From germline, CDR1 is MDHEN and CDR2 SYDVKM. This CDR3 comprises 15 residues.

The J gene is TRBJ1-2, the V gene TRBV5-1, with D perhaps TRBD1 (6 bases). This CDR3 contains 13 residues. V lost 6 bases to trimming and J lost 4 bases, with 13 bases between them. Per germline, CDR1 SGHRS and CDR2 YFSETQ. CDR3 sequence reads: CASTTGTLYGYTF. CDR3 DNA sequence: TGCGCCAGCACCACCGGGACACTCTATGGCTACACCTTC.

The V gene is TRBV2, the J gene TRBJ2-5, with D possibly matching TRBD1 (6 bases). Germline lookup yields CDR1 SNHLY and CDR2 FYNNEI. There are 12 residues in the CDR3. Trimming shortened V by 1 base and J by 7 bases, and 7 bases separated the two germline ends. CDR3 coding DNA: TGTGCCAGCAGTGAAGTACAGGGGACCCAGTACTTC. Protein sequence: CASSEVQGTQYF.

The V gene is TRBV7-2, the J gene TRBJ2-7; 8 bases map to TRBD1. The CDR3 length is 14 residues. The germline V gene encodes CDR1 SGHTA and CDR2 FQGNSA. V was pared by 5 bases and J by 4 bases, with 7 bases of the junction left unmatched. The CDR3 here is CASSLGTGPYEQYF. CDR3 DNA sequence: TGTGCCAGCAGCCTCGGGACAGGACCTTACGAGCAGTACTTC.

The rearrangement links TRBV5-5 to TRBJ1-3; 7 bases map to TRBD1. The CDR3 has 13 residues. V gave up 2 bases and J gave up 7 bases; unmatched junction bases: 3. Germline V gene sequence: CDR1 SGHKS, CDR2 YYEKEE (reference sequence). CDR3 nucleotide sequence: TGTGCCAGCAGCTTTAGCAGGGGGAACACCATATATTTT. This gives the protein CASSFSRGNTIYF.

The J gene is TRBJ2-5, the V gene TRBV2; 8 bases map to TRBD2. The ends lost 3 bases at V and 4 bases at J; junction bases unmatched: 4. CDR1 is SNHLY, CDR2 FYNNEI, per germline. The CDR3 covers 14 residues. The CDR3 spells CASSDRTSTETQYF. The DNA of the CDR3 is TGTGCCAGCAGTGATAGGACTAGCACAGAGACCCAGTACTTC.

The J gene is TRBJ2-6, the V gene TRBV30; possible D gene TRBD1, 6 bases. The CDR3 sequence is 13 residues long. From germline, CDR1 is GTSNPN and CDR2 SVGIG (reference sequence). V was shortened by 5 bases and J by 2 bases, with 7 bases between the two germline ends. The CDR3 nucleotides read TGTGCCTGGGCAGGGGCTGGGGCCAACGTCCTGACTTTC. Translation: CAWAGAGANVLTF.

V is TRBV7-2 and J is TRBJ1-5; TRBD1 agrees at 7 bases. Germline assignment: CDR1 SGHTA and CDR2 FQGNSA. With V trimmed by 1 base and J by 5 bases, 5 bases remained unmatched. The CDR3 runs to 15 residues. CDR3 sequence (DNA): TGTGCCAGCAGCTTAGGACAGGGTCTCTATCAGCCCCAGCATTTT. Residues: CASSLGQGLYQPQHF.

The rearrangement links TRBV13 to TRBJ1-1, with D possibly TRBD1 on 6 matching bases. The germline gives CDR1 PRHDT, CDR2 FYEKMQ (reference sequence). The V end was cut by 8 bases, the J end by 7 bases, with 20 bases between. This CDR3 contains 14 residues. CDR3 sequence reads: CASGGATAFIEAFF. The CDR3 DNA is TGTGCCAGCGGGGGCGCGACAGCTTTTATTGAAGCTTTCTTT.